This T cell receptor beta chain is drawn from a study of cytomegalovirus exposure and HLA in healthy donors. PCR employed 60 Vbeta and 13 Jbeta primers. TCRdb keeps only in-frame clones here, not all; method: immunoSEQ multiplex PCR. Its listing shows about 160,000 clones. The origin of this receptor is a woman aged 60-75 years in good health and CMV-seronegative. The material sequenced was PBMCs.

The CDR3 spells CASSPRSNQAIDEAFF. The DNA of the CDR3 is TGTGCCAGCAGCCCGAGATCCAATCAGGCGATTGATGAAGCTTTCTTT. This chain links TRBV5-4 with TRBJ1-1, with D hard to call. Germline-derived CDR1 and CDR2 are SGHNT and YYREEE (reference sequence). This CDR3 contains 16 residues. V was shortened by 4 bases and J by 7 bases, with 23 bases between the two germline ends.